This T cell receptor (beta chain) originates from a study of beta chain features in type 1 diabetes. Study conclusions and caveats: Naive, central memory and Treg TCRB repertoires appeared more alike in patients than in healthy donors.

Expressed TCRB transcripts got sequenced, as all isolated RNA was reverse transcribed. Clones were sequenced by immunoSEQ multiplex PCR, and TCRdb holds only the in-frame ones, with some missing. The sample contains roughly 350,000 clones, approximately 10% of which appear only once. This clone came up a few times. What it binds is not known. V trimming: 0 bases; J trimming: 5 bases; junction bases outside the gene matches: 0. This CDR3 has 15 amino acids. Germline V gene lookup returns CDR1 LGHNA and CDR2 YSLEER. A sort by CD45RO/CCR7/CD25/CD127/CD95/CD27 yielded CD4+ naive, central memory, regulatory and stem cell-like memory cells. Purity exceeded 98% in all sorted populations.

Sequencing was performed on naive CD4+ T cells from blood. The V call is TRBV4-3, the J call TRBJ1-4, with 10 bases identical to TRBD1. The clonotype originates from a woman aged 25 to 45 in good health. This CDR3 is CASSQEGQGNEKLFF. CDR3 nucleotide sequence: TGCGCCAGCAGCCAAGAGGGACAGGGGAATGAAAAACTGTTTTTT.